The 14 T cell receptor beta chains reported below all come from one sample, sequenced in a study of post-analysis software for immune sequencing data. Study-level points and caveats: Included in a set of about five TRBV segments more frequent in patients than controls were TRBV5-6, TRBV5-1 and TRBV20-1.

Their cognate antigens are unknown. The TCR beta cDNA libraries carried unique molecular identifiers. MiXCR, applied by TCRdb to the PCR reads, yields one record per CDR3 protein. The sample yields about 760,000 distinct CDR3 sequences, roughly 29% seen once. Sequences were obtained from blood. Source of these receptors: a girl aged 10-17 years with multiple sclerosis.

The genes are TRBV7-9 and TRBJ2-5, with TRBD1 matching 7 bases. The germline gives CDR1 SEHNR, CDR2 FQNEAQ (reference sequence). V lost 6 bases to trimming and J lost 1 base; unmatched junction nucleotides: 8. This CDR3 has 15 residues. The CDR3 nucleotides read TGTGCCAGCAGTTTCCCGGACAGGACCCAAGAGACCCAGTACTTC. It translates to CASSFPDRTQETQYF.

CDR3 residues: CSASNQGLAGETQYF. CDR3 bases: TGCAGTGCTTCTAATCAAGGGCTAGCGGGGGAGACCCAGTACTTC. V and J are TRBV20-1 and TRBJ2-5, with 9 positions matching TRBD2. The CDR3 contains 15 residues. The V gene's germline CDR1 is DFQATT and CDR2 SNEGSKA (reference sequence). V lost 5 bases, J lost 5 bases, and 12 bases stayed unmatched.

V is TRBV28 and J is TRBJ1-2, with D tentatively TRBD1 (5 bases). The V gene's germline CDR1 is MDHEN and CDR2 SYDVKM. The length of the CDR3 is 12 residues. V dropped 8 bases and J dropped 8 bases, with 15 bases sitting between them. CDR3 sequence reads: CASGHGLKGYTF. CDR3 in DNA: TGTGCCAGCGGACACGGGTTGAAAGGCTACACCTTC.

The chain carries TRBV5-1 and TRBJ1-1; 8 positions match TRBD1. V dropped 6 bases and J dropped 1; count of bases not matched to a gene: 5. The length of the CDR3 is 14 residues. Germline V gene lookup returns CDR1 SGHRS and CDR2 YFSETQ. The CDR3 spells CASKWGQENTEAFF. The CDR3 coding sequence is TGCGCCAGCAAGTGGGGACAGGAGAACACTGAAGCTTTCTTT.

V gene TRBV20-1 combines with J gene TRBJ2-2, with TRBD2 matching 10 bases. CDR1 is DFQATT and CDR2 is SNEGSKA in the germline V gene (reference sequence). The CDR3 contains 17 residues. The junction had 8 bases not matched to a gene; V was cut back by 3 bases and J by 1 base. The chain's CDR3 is CSARRELAGMNTGELFF. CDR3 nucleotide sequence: TGCAGTGCTAGGCGGGAACTAGCGGGGATGAACACCGGGGAGCTGTTTTTT.

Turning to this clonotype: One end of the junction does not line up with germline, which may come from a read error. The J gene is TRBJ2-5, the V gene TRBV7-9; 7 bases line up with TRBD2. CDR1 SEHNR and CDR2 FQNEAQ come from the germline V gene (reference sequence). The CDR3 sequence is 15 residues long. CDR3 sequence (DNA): TGTGTCAGCAGCTTAATCGCGGGAGCGTGGGAGACCCAGTACTTC. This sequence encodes CVSSLIAGAWETQYF. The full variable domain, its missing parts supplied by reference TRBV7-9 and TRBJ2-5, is DTGVSQNPRHKITKRGQNVTFRCDPISEHNRLYWYRQTLGQGPEFLTYFQNEAQLEKSRLLSDRFSAERPKGSFSTLEIQRTEQGDSAMYLCVSSLIAGAWETQYFGPGTRLLVL.

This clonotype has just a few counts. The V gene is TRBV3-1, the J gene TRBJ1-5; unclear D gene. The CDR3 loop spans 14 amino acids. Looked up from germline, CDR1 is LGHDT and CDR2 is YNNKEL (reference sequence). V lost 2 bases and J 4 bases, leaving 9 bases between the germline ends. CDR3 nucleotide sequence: TGTGCCAGCAGCCAAACACAGCTAAATCAGCCCCAGCATTTT. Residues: CASSQTQLNQPQHF.

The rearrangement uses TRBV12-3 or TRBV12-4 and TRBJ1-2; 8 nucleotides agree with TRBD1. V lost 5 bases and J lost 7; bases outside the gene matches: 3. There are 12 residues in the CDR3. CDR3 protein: CASSRGTGGYTF. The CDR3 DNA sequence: TGTGCCAGCAGTCGAGGGACAGGTGGCTACACCTTC.

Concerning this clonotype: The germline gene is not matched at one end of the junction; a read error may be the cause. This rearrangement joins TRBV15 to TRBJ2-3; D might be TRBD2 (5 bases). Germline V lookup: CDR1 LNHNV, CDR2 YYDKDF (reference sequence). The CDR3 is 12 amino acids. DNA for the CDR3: TGTGCCGCCAGCAGAGAGGGAGATACGCAGTATTTT. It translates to CAASREGDTQYF.

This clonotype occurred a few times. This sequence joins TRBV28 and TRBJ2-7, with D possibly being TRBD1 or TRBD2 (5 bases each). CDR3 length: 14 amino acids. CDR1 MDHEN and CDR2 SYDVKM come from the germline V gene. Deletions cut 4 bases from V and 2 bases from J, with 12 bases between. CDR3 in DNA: TGTGCCAGCAGTTGGGGGACGGCTGCCTACGAGCAGTACTTC. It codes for CASSWGTAAYEQYF.

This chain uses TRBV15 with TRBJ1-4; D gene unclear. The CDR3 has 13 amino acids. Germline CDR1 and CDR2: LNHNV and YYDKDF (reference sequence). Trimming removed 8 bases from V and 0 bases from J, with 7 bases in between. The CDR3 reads CATSLATNEKLFF. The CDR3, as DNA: TGTGCCACCTCCCTCGCAACTAATGAAAAACTGTTTTTT.

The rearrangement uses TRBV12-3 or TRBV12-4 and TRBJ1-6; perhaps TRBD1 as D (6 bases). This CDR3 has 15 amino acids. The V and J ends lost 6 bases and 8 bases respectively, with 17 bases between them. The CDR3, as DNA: TGTGCCAGCAGCCCCACAGGGATTAAGGATTCACCCCTCCACTTT. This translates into CASSPTGIKDSPLHF.

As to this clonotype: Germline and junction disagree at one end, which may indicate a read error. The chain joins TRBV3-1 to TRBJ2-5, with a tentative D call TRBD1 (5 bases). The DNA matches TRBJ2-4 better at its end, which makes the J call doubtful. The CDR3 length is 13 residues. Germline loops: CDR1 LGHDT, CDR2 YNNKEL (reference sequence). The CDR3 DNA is TGTGTCAGCAGCCAGGGAACCAAAAACATTCAGTACTTC. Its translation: CVSSQGTKNIQYF.

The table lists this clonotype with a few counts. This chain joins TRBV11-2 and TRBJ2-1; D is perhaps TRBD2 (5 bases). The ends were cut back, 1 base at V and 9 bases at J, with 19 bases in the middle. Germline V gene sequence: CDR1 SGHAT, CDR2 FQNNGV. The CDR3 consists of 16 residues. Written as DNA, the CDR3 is TGTGCCAGCAGCTTAGGAGACTTGACGGCGAGCGGTGAGCAGTTCTTC. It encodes CASSLGDLTASGEQFF.